This T cell receptor (beta chain) was retrieved from a study of control samples from healthy donors and cancer patients (TCRdb year 2020). As regards this clone: Which antigen it targets is not known. Per-base qualities were not stored, and no clone one base away is much larger.

Library method: the immunoSEQ multiplex PCR assay. TCRdb limited this immuneACCESS table to in-frame rearrangements with V and J called. A share of clones is missing; checked studies link under half to unresolved V genes, and the rest is unexplained. This sample has around 170,000 clones in its table, and nearly 90% of those were observed once. In total, the top ten clones hold 1.2% to 1.5% of the sample. The cysteine opens and the phenylalanine closes a CDR3 of 15 amino acids. Here the CDR3 DNA is all that survives: 45 bases in frame from base 1. From the germline V gene, CDR1 is MNHEY and CDR2 is SVGAGI. A distance of 9 bases separates the germline ends of V and J, which lose 0 bases and 1 base respectively.

The receptor's source is a woman between 45 and 65 years old in good health. Sequencing input: blood. The chain joins TRBV6-5 to TRBJ1-1; the D gene lacks a confident call. The encoded CDR3 is CASSYSGYRNTEAFF. At the DNA level, the sequence is TGTGCCAGCAGTTACTCGGGGTACAGGAACACTGAAGCTTTCTTT.